The clone carrying this T cell receptor (beta chain) was found many times. The antigen is undetermined. The data were taken from a study of early T cells in non-severe SARS-CoV-2 infection. Turning to the study itself: With bulk RNA from unsorted whole blood as input, sequencing yielded unpaired chains. Overall study results and limits: VDJdb matching skewed toward anti-spike CD8 responses, missing private and CD4 specificities.

This CDR3 region has 16 residues. Germline V gene lookup returns CDR1 SGHRS and CDR2 YFSETQ. The junction had 15 bases not matched to a gene; V was cut back by 4 bases and J by 9 bases. Unique molecular identifiers were affixed to single, distinct cDNA molecules. A single record per CDR3 protein comes from TCRdb applying MiXCR to the 5' RACE reads. The sample has approximately 50,000 distinct CDR3 sequences, about 10% seen once; the top ten hold under 15%. The sequence was collected from an adult who was a healthcare worker with PCR-confirmed SARS-CoV-2 infection or an uninfected control (not recorded which). The chain joins TRBV5-1 to TRBJ2-1; the match to TRBD2 covers 8 bases. The sample comprised whole blood. CDR3 sequence reads: CASSRALGAGEGEQFF. The CDR3 DNA is TGCGCCAGCAGCCGGGCTTTGGGAGCGGGAGAGGGTGAGCAGTTCTTC. Full variable domain (rest looked up from reference TRBV5-1 and TRBJ2-1): KAGVTQTPRYLIKTRGQQVTLSCSPISGHRSVSWYQQTPGQGLQFLFEYFSETQRNKGNFPGRFSGRQFSNSRSEMNVSTLELGDSALYLCASSRALGAGEGEQFFGPGTRLTVL.